This record looks at one TCR beta chain sequence and its context. This clone has a handful of counts. The antigen it binds to is not known. Base quality data are lacking; no much larger clone is found one base away. This entry belongs to a study of shared clonotypes between healthy human individuals (dated by TCRdb to the early 2020s). Broadly, across the study: A couple of women and a few men aged 18 to 49 years were included in the cohort. Each donor's leukapheresis produced roughly between roughly 0.94 and 9.5 billion PBMCs. The study deeply sequenced blood TCR repertoires of 5 or 6 healthy adults to estimate repertoire size and the extent of clonotype sharing between individuals. Libraries were prepared and TCR repertoires were sequenced by different laboratories using diverse techniques, in order to increase sequencing depth and limit assay-specific biases.

Including the terminal cysteine and phenylalanine, the CDR3 comprises 14 residues. CDR3 DNA only is kept here, 42 bases in frame from base 1. CDR1 and CDR2 were assigned from the germline V gene as MDHEN and SYDVKM. Cut back by 3 bases and 5 bases, the V and J ends lie 14 bases apart. Overall study outcomes, separate from this receptor: Pairwise subsampling indicated that sequencing depth was expected to affect the degree of clonotype sharing among donors. Because the study included a small number of donors, the genetic and exposure-history diversity represented was limited. Sampling was restricted to blood, and TCR repertoires in tissues likely differ from the TCR repertoires found in blood.

The donors were healthy, HIV-negative adults with no recently reported acute infections or vaccinations. Every donor was a Caucasian adult living in Nashville, Tennessee, USA. In the unsorted samples, 70 million to 90 million PBMCs were counted, and genomic DNA was extracted using the QIAamp DNA Blood Mini kit. After blood collection by leukapheresis, PBMCs were isolated using Ficoll-Histopaque density gradient centrifugation and then cryopreserved in the vapor phase of liquid nitrogen. Using the deep immunoSEQ assay, TCR CDR3 regions were amplified from genomic DNA by multiplex PCR. Genomic DNA extracted from each cell subset was distributed evenly over all wells of several immunoSEQ 96-well plates, and each plate served as one replicate. For unsorted PBMC, approximately 300 ng of genomic DNA, equivalent to around 33,000 T cell genomes, went into each replicate PCR. Genomic DNA from unsorted PBMC was sequenced over ten immunoSEQ deep assay plates. The purified libraries were quantified using a Qubit 3.0 fluorometer, sized with a Bioanalyzer 2100, and then quantified again using the KAPA Library Quantification kit. A separate single-read 150-cycle Illumina NextSeq 550 flow cell was used to sequence each immunoSEQ 96-well plate. Turning to the authors' computational methods: Because the immunoSEQ output included only junctional sequences and no quality scores, the filtering could not be the same as the filtering used for full-length reads. To assign V/J genes and CDR3, sequences were annotated using PyIR, a Python wrapper for IgBLAST v1.9, with IMGT germline references. Any read was removed if the V/J assignment was weak (E-value above 1e-6), the CDR3 was missing, or the read contained stop codons, out-of-frame junctions, or ambiguous translated residues. V3J clonotypes were defined as sequences sharing an identical inferred V gene, J gene, and CDR3 amino acid sequence. Percentage overlap between repertoires was calculated by dividing the number of shared unique clonotypes by the size of the smaller repertoire. Three approaches were used to assess repertoire richness: RTK rarefaction, the Chao1 estimator, and Recon v2.1 estimates of unobserved clonotypes. TCRdb retrieved this table from immuneACCESS and kept in-frame rearrangements only. Not all clones are present; in checked studies, unresolved V genes account for under half, and no reason is known for the remainder. That table is the source of V, J and clone size, and D and trimming were worked out from the DNA. The sample table records fewer than 650,000 clones; less than 80% of these occur just once. Over 10% of the sample goes to the ten largest clones.

The specimen sequenced was PBMCs. This receptor chain uses TRBV28 and TRBJ2-7; the D gene cannot be named for sure. This sequence was found in a woman aged 40 to 50 in good health. Some clones in this sample may be carry-over from other donors' samples. The sequenced DNA: TGTGCCAGCAGTTTCGGGCTCCATTTGAACGAGCAGTACTTC. Its coded protein is CASSFGLHLNEQYF.